This T cell receptor beta chain stems from a study of cytomegalovirus exposure and HLA in healthy donors. CDR1 and CDR2 from the germline V gene are SGHVS and FNYEAQ. The CDR3 has 13 amino acids. Trimming shortened V by 2 bases and J by 4 bases, and 8 bases separated the two germline ends. PCR was performed using 60 Vbeta and 13 Jbeta primers. Only in-frame clones appear in the TCRdb table, and some are missing; sequencing was by immunoSEQ multiplex PCR. The table lists roughly 72,000 clones. This sequence originates from a man aged 18 to 29 in good health and CMV-seropositive. This chain links TRBV7-6 with TRBJ1-1, with D possibly TRBD1 on 5 matching bases. Input material: PBMCs. The CDR3 nucleotides are TGTGCCAGCAGCTTATCAGGGATCACTGAAGCTTTCTTT. Translating it yields CASSLSGITEAFF.